This T cell receptor beta chain was captured by sequencing in a study of blood T cells in healthy people across ages (dated by TCRdb to the mid-2010s). Regarding the complete study: In model experiments, template switching captured roughly one uniquely barcoded TCR beta cDNA molecule for every two T cells. The study measured age-related changes in TCR beta repertoire diversity using deep sequencing normalized with unique cDNA molecular identifiers. The donors were split into four age groups: young (average 16 years), middle-aged (39), aged (about 56) and long-lived (under 90). To avoid experimental bias, donors of different ages were randomly spread across the sequencing lanes. For two donors (one aged 18 to 30 and one aged 80 or older), the study analyzed two additional independent replicas of 1 million unique cDNA reads from the same blood draw. Study-wide conclusions, independent of this receptor: Because donor CMV infection status was unknown, age-related changes in expanded clonotypes were potentially confounded. A strong correlation was found between observed TCR beta diversity and the percentage of naive T cells measured by flow cytometry. Because profiling used bulk unsorted PBMCs, naive and antigen-experienced compartments could not be compared conclusively. Observed TCR beta diversity per million T cells fell roughly linearly with age, and a significant reduction was already apparent by age roughly 41. Estimates of total diversity from one million sequenced T cells were regarded as lower bounds and underestimates. The long-lived group showed more naive CD4+ T cells, fewer expanded clones and increased TCR diversity than the aged group, suggesting age selection.

The CDR3 numbers 15 residues from cysteine through phenylalanine. Only the CDR3 region is kept as DNA, spanning 45 bases read in frame from base 1. CDR1 and CDR2 (SGHRS, YFSETQ) derive from the germline V gene. V ends up 0 bases short and J 3 bases short, with an unmatched junction base count of 3. Donors were 39 systemically healthy Caucasian individuals from Russia aged 6 to 90 years. About 9.8 milliliters of peripheral blood were drawn from each donor into EDTA-treated Vacutainer tubes. Ficoll-Paque density-gradient centrifugation was used to isolate PBMCs, with at least 6.5 million per sample. Trizol reagent was used to extract total RNA from PBMCs, with at least 6 micrograms per sample. The percentages of naive CD45RAhigh/CD27high T cells were determined by flow cytometry on a PBMC aliquot from every donor. The table lists this clonotype with a few counts. This receptor's antigen is unknown. Base qualities are not recorded, but no much larger clone differs from it by a single base.

The library relied on 5' RACE. Sequencing relied on an Illumina HiSeq 2500. A second PCR of about 6 to 11 cycles was run with a J-beta primer mix and a sample-barcoded 5' primer. A template-switch 5' adaptor carrying 12 random nucleotides introduced a unique molecular identifier onto each TCR beta cDNA molecule. Each sample yielded at least 3 million CDR3-containing paired-end reads. All of the RNA was converted into first-strand cDNA using the Mint cDNA synthesis kit, with a TRBC-specific oligonucleotide serving as the primer. After uracil-DNA glycosylase treatment, a first 18-cycle PCR used universal primers M1SS and BC2_uni_R on all cDNA. The original methods were these. Each sample was normalized by randomly selecting 1 million high-quality reads, each carrying a distinct molecular identifier. Instead of being binned into consensus sequences, reads with shared molecular identifiers were discarded. MiTCR, set to a Q25 quality threshold and the strictest error-elimination algorithm, was used for CDR3 identification, clonotype clustering and error correction. A nonparametric unseen species model with Euler transformation was used to estimate lower-bound total TCR beta diversity. The public reads were run again by TCRdb, first through fastp at Q25 and then through MiXCR, and only productive beta chains were kept. For every CDR3 protein sequence, its rows merge into one entry that carries the most common genes and DNA. V and J calls and clone size were set by TCRdb, not the authors. The sample includes some 1.5 million distinct CDR3 sequences, with approximately 30% observed a single time. The ten largest clones represent 6.5% to 8.5% of the sample.

Rearrangement joined TRBV5-1 to TRBJ2-5, with 9 bases in between that match TRBD2. The source material was blood. The sequence was obtained from a woman aged 25 to 45 in good health. The DNA sequence is as follows: TGCGCCAGCAGCTTGGTTTCTAGCGGGGAAGAGACCCAGTACTTC. It translates to CASSLVSSGEETQYF.